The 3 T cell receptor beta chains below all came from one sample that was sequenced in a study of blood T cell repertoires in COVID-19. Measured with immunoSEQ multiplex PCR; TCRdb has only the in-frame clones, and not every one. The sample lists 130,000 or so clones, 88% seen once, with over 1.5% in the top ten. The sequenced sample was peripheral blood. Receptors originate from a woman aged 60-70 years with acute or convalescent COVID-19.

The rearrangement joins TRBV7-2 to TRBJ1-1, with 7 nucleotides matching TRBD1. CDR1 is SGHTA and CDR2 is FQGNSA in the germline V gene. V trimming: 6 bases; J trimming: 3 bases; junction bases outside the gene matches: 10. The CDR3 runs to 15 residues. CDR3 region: CASRIDRAADTEAFF. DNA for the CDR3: TGTGCCAGCAGAATTGACAGGGCCGCGGACACTGAAGCTTTCTTT.

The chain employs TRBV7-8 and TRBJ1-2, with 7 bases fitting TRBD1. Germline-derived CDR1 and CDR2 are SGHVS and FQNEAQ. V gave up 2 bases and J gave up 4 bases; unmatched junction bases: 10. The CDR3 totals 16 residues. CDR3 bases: TGTGCCAGCAGCTTACTTGAAAGGACAGGCAGCTATGGCTACACCTTC. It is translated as CASSLLERTGSYGYTF.

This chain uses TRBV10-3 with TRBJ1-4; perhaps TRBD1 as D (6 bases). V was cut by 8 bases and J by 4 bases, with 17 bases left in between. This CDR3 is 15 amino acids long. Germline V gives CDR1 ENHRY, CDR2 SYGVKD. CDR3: CAIQSGEGDNEKLFF. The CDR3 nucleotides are TGTGCCATCCAAAGTGGGGAGGGGGATAATGAAAAACTGTTTTTT.